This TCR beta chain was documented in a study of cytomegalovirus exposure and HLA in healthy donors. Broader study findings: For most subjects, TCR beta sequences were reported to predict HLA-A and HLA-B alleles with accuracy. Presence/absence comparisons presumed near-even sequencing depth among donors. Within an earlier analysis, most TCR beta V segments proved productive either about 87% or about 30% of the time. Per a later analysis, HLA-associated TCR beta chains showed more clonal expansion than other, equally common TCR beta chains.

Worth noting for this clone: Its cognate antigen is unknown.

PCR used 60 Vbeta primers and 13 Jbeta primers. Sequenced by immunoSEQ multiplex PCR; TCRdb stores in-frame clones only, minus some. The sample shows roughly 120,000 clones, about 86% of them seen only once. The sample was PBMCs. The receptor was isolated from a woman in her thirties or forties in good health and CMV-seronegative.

The CDR3 is CASSPPLLRLGVYGYTF. The DNA of the CDR3 is TGTGCCAGCTCACCACCGCTCCTCCGGTTGGGAGTCTATGGCTACACCTTC. V is TRBV18 and J is TRBJ1-2; the D is unclear. The germline gives CDR1 KGHSH, CDR2 LQKENI. V shed 0 bases and J shed 4 bases, with 18 bases lying between them. CDR3 length: 17 amino acids.